A single sample gave rise to the 14 T cell receptor beta chains below, sequenced in a study of siplizumab effects on memory and regulatory T cells. Data came from immunoSEQ multiplex PCR; TCRdb stores just in-frame clones and leaves some out. The sample consists of roughly 120,000 clones, 92% of them appearing once. The sequenced sample was Tregs sorted from blood. The receptors originated from a human donor in good health.

This chain links TRBV10-1 with TRBJ2-7, with 15 bases matching TRBD2. The CDR3 length is 16 residues. With 7 bases clipped from V and 5 bases from J, the junction kept 9 bases outside the gene matches. Germline assignment: CDR1 WNHNN and CDR2 SYGVQD (reference sequence). CDR3 protein: CASMSGLAGGPNEQYF. CDR3 DNA sequence: TGCGCCAGCATGTCAGGACTAGCGGGAGGGCCAAACGAGCAGTACTTC.

The chain carries TRBV5-1 and TRBJ2-1; the D is unclear. V was cut by 0 bases and J by 3 bases, with 10 bases left in between. CDR3 length: 15 residues. Germline CDR1 reads SGHRS; CDR2 reads YFSETQ. In DNA, the CDR3 is TGCGCCAGCAGCTTGGTGCCAGGTGGCTACAATGAGCAGTTCTTC. As protein: CASSLVPGGYNEQFF.

This chain connects TRBV13 to TRBJ2-3; a weak D match, TRBD1 (5 bases). The CDR3 has 16 amino acids. CDR1 and CDR2 from the germline V gene are PRHDT and FYEKMQ (reference sequence). The ends were cut back, 0 bases at V and 1 base at J, with 11 bases in the middle. The CDR3 DNA sequence: TGTGCCAGCAGCTTAGGCAGGGTAGCTGGCACAGATACGCAGTATTTT. It codes for CASSLGRVAGTDTQYF. The variable domain in full, with the rest retrieved from reference TRBV13 and TRBJ2-3, is AAGVIQSPRHLIKEKRETATLKCYPIPRHDTVYWYQQGPGQDPQFLISFYEKMQSDKGSIPDRFSAQQFSDYHSELNMSSLELGDSALYFCASSLGRVAGTDTQYFGPGTRLTVL.

The J gene is TRBJ2-1, the V gene TRBV30, with D perhaps matching TRBD2 (6 bases). Germline-derived CDR1 and CDR2 are GTSNPN and SVGIG (reference sequence). This CDR3 has 16 amino acids. V was clipped by 7 bases and J by 0 bases, with 19 bases between them. CDR3 residues: CASDVIAVSSYNEQFF. The DNA of the CDR3 is TGTGCCTCAGACGTTATAGCGGTGAGCTCCTACAATGAGCAGTTCTTC.

V and J are TRBV7-9 and TRBJ1-2; D gene ambiguous. The CDR3 has 15 residues. Germline-derived CDR1 and CDR2 are SEHNR and FQNEAQ (reference sequence). Trimming shortened V by 7 bases and J by 4 bases, and 19 bases separated the two germline ends. The CDR3 here is CASTTLMRVAYGYTF. In nucleotides, the CDR3 is TGTGCCAGCACCACACTTATGCGGGTAGCCTATGGCTACACCTTC.

The chain is built from TRBV6-5 and TRBJ2-1, with TRBD1 matching over 7 bases. Germline CDR1 reads MNHEY; CDR2 reads SVGAGI. The CDR3 runs to 14 residues. V gave up 4 bases and J gave up 5 bases; unmatched junction bases: 5. This CDR3 reads CASSFRDSNNEQFF. Written as DNA, the CDR3 is TGTGCCAGCAGTTTCCGGGACAGCAACAATGAGCAGTTCTTC.

A remark on this clone: Additional DNA sequences in this sample encode the identical CDR3. The CDR3 DNA is TGTGCCAGCAGTCTGGGGGCAGTGGGTGGTGGGGCCAACGTCCTGACTTTC. Translated, it gives CASSLGAVGGGANVLTF. The chain links TRBV27 to TRBJ2-6; D is possibly TRBD1 (6 bases). Per the germline V gene, CDR1 is MNHEY and CDR2 is SMNVEV (reference sequence). V lost 5 bases, J lost 3 bases, and 17 bases lay in between. The CDR3 contains 17 residues.

This clone was recorded a few times. The chain combines TRBV2 with TRBJ1-1; D unresolved. The CDR3 has 13 amino acids. Trimming left V 6 bases short and J 3 bases short, with 11 bases between. Germline values: CDR1 SNHLY, CDR2 FYNNEI. The chain's CDR3 is CASRVRRDTEAFF. CDR3 DNA sequence: TGTGCCAGCAGGGTTAGAAGGGACACTGAAGCTTTCTTT.

This clone was seen a single time. The chain couples TRBV6-5 to TRBJ2-3; TRBD1 or TRBD2 may be the D gene (5 bases each). Germline V gives CDR1 MNHEY, CDR2 SVGAGI. Trimming took off 11 bases at V and 2 bases at J, with 17 bases between the two ends. This CDR3 has 14 residues. The CDR3 DNA follows: TGTGCCTCGACCGGGACGGGCTCCACAGATACGCAGTATTTT. Amino acid sequence: CASTGTGSTDTQYF.

This chain links TRBV6-4 with TRBJ1-1; 9 bases are a match to TRBD1. The CDR3 has 15 residues. Germline CDR1 MRHNA, CDR2 SNTAGT. After removal of 4 bases from V and 3 bases from J, the junction contained 6 bases not matched to a gene. DNA of the CDR3: TGTGCCAGCAGTGGAACAGGGGGCCGGTACACTGAAGCTTTCTTT. Its translation is CASSGTGGRYTEAFF.

This chain connects TRBV7-3 to TRBJ1-5; D is undetermined. V was cut by 1 base and J by 7 bases, with 8 bases left in between. The CDR3 consists of 13 residues. From germline, CDR1 is SGHTA and CDR2 FQGTGA. The CDR3 here is CASSLISGQPQHF. DNA for the CDR3: TGTGCCAGCAGCTTAATTAGTGGACAGCCCCAGCATTTT.

To note about this clone: Other DNA sequences within the sample encode an identical CDR3. The V call is TRBV18, the J call TRBJ2-1; unclear D gene. CDR3 size: 11 residues. CDR1 KGHSH and CDR2 LQKENI come from the germline V gene. Trimming took off 4 bases at V and 5 bases at J, with 3 bases between the two ends. Written as DNA, the CDR3 is TGTGCCAGCTCACGGGACAATGAGCAGTTCTTC. The encoded protein is CASSRDNEQFF.

The rearrangement links TRBV11-1 to TRBJ2-7, with 10 bases fitting TRBD1. The CDR3 contains 15 residues. The V gene end was trimmed by 3 bases and the J gene end by 4 bases; junction bases not matched to a gene: 6. Per the germline V gene, CDR1 is SGHAT and CDR2 is FQDESV (reference sequence). The CDR3: CASSLRGQGFYEQYF. For the CDR3, the DNA is TGTGCCAGCAGCTTGAGGGGACAGGGGTTTTACGAGCAGTACTTC.

The chain joins TRBV12-5 to TRBJ1-3; D gene ambiguous. Germline loops: CDR1 LGHNT, CDR2 FRNRAP. Trimming left V 1 base short and J 0 bases short, with 7 bases between. The CDR3 sequence is 15 residues long. The CDR3 region has the DNA TGTGCTAGTGGTTTGGATTTTAGCTCTGGAAACACCATATATTTT. As protein: CASGLDFSSGNTIYF.